The entry below describes one TCR beta chain. These data originate in a study of T cells after yellow fever vaccination. TCRdb reprocessed the 5' RACE reads via MiXCR and lists one record per CDR3 protein. The sample has 150,000 to 200,000 distinct CDR3 sequences; approximately 9.9% are singletons. Germline CDR1 and CDR2: KGHDR and SFDVKD. The length of the CDR3 is 16 residues. V lost 8 bases and J lost 5; bases outside the gene matches: 14. The sequencing here drew on CD8+ T cells sorted from PBMCs, taken 45 days after the yellow fever booster vaccination. The clonotype originates from a man between 18 and 29 years old who received the YFV17D yellow fever vaccine. The chain is built from TRBV24-1 and TRBJ2-1, with 7 bases lining up with TRBD1. Written as DNA, the CDR3 is TGTGCCACCACGCGAACGACAGGGATTACTAACAATGAGCAGTTCTTC. Its protein product is CATTRTTGITNNEQFF.